The next 8 T cell receptor beta chains were all read from a single sample in a study of OX40 agonist ivuxolimab in advanced cancers. The method was immunoSEQ multiplex PCR; TCRdb's version includes in-frame clones alone and lacks a portion of them. The table records roughly 68,000 clones, approximately 80% of them present only once. Sample: CD4+ or CD8+ T cells sorted from blood, taken in a trial of the OX40 agonist ivuxolimab. These receptors all stem from an adult with an advanced solid tumor such as melanoma, head and neck, liver or kidney cancer.

The chain has TRBV4-3 and TRBJ2-3; D is unclear. The V gene's germline CDR1 is LGHNA and CDR2 YSLEER. The V and J ends lost 4 bases and 6 bases respectively, with 14 bases between them. The CDR3 loop spans 14 amino acids. The CDR3 loop is CASSPYTIGDTQYF. CDR3 nucleotide sequence: TGCGCCAGCAGCCCATACACCATTGGGGATACGCAGTATTTT.

V and J are TRBV6-1 and TRBJ2-3, with D possibly being TRBD1 (6 bases). This CDR3 comprises 14 residues. Germline V gives CDR1 MNHNS, CDR2 SASEGT. Trimming shortened V by 3 bases and J by 2 bases, and 9 bases separated the two germline ends. CDR3 region: CASSDTGITDTQYF. The CDR3 DNA sequence: TGTGCCAGCAGTGACACAGGGATCACAGATACGCAGTATTTT.

CDR3 residues: CASSLDHEATGYEQYF. Here the CDR3 DNA reads TGTGCCAGCAGCTTGGATCACGAAGCCACCGGCTACGAGCAGTACTTC. V usage is TRBV5-5 and J usage is TRBJ2-7; D gene ambiguous. This CDR3 has 16 residues. With 0 bases removed from V and 3 bases from J, the gap between germline ends came to 16 bases. Per the germline V gene, CDR1 is SGHKS and CDR2 is YYEKEE (reference sequence).

V gene TRBV25-1 combines with J gene TRBJ2-7; unclear D gene. CDR1 is MGHDK and CDR2 is SYGVNS in the germline V gene. Trimming removed 6 bases at V and 2 bases at J, with 17 bases between. CDR3 size: 15 residues. CDR3 nucleotide sequence: TGTGCCAGCAGCGTGATGGACCCTGGAGCCTACGAGCAGTACTTC. Its protein product is CASSVMDPGAYEQYF.

The J gene is TRBJ2-6, the V gene TRBV27; no clear D gene. The V end lost 7 bases, the J end lost 2 bases, and 15 bases lay between the germline ends. The CDR3 has 16 residues. Germline-derived CDR1 and CDR2 are MNHEY and SMNVEV (reference sequence). CDR3 sequence: CASTLDFRAGANVLTF. The CDR3 DNA is TGTGCCAGCACCCTAGACTTCCGGGCTGGGGCCAACGTCCTGACTTTC.

V usage is TRBV18 and J usage is TRBJ2-7, with 10 bases that match TRBD2. Germline lookup yields CDR1 KGHSH and CDR2 LQKENI. The CDR3 spans 15 residues. Trimming removed 0 bases from V and 6 bases from J; junction bases left unmatched: 5. The CDR3 region has the DNA TGTGCCAGCTCACCACCGGGACTAGCGAGGTCCGAGCAGTACTTC. Translation: CASSPPGLARSEQYF.

V usage is TRBV7-2 and J usage is TRBJ2-4; 9 nucleotides line up with TRBD2. CDR1 and CDR2 from the germline V gene are SGHTA and FQGNSA. This CDR3 region has 16 residues. V was pared by 1 base and J by 8 bases, with 9 bases of the junction left unmatched. The CDR3, as DNA: TGTGCCAGCAGCTTAGTGGCTAGCGGGGAGGGGGACATTCAGTACTTC. The encoded protein is CASSLVASGEGDIQYF.

The chain couples TRBV7-9 to TRBJ2-1; D is ambiguous. The CDR3 spans 10 residues. CDR1 is SEHNR, CDR2 FQNEAQ, per germline (reference sequence). Trimming pared 5 bases from V and 11 bases from J, leaving 7 bases between. As DNA, the CDR3 is TGTGCCAGCAGCGTGGGGAAGCAGTTCTTC. Its protein product is CASSVGKQFF. The full variable domain, with the rest looked up from reference TRBV7-9 and TRBJ2-1, is DTGVSQNPRHKITKRGQNVTFRCDPISEHNRLYWYRQTLGQGPEFLTYFQNEAQLEKSRLLSDRFSAERPKGSFSTLEIQRTEQGDSAMYLCASSVGKQFFGPGTRLTVL.